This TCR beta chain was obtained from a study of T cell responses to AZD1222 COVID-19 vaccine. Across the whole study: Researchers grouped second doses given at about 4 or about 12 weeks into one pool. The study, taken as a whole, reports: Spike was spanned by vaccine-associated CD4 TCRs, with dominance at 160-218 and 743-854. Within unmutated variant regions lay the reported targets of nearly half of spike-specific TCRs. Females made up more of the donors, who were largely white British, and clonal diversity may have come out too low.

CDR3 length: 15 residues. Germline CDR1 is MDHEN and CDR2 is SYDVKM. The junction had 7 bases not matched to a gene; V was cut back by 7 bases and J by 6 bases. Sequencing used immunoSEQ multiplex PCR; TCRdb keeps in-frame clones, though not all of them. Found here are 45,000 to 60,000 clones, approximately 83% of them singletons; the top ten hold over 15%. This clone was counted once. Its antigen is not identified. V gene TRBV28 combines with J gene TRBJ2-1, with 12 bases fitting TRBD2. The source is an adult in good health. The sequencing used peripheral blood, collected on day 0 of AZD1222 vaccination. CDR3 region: CASTPLAGGPNEQFF. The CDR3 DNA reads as TGTGCCAGCACCCCACTAGCGGGAGGCCCCAATGAGCAGTTCTTC.